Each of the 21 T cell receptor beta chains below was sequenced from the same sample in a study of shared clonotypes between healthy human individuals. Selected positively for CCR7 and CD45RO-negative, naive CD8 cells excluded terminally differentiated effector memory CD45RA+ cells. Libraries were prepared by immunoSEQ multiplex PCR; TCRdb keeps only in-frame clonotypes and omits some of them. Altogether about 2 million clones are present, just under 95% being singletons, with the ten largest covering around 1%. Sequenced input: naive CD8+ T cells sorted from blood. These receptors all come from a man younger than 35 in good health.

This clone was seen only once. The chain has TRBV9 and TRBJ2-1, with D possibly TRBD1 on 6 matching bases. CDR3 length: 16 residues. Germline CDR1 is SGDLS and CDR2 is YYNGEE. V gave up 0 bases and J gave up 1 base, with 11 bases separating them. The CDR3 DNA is TGTGCCAGCAGCGTAGTTCCAGGGGTGTCCTACAATGAGCAGTTCTTC. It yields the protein CASSVVPGVSYNEQFF.

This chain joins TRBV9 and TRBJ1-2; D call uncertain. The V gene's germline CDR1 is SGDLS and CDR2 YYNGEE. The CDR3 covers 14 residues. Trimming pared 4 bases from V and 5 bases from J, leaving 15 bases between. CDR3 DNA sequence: TGTGCCAGCAGCCCGGACCAAGGACCGTATGGCTACACCTTC. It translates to CASSPDQGPYGYTF.

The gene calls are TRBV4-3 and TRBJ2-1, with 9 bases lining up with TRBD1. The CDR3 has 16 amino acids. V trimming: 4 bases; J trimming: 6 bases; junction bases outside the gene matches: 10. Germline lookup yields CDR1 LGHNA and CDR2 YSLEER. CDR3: CASSRDHRGQFNEQFF. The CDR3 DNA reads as TGCGCCAGCAGCCGAGATCACAGGGGGCAATTCAATGAGCAGTTCTTC.

The DNA for the CDR3 is TGTGCCAGCAGCGTCGCGACAGTTTCCTACGAGCAGTACTTC. This encodes CASSVATVSYEQYF. The chain combines TRBV9 with TRBJ2-7, with D possibly matching TRBD1 (5 bases). Germline-derived CDR1 and CDR2 are SGDLS and YYNGEE. The length of the CDR3 is 14 residues. V was shortened by 2 bases and J by 1 base, with 10 bases between the two germline ends.

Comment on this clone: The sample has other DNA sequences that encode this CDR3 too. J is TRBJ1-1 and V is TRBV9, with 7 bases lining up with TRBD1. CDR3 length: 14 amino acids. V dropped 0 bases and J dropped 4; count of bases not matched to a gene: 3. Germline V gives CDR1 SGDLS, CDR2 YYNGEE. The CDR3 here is CASSVEGATTEAFF. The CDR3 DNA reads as TGTGCCAGCAGCGTAGAGGGGGCGACCACTGAAGCTTTCTTT. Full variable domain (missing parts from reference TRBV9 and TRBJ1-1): DSGVTQTPKHLITATGQRVTLRCSPRSGDLSVYWYQQSLDQGLQFLIQYYNGEERAKGNILERFSAQQFPDLHSELNLSSLELGDSALYFCASSVEGATTEAFFGQGTRLTVV.

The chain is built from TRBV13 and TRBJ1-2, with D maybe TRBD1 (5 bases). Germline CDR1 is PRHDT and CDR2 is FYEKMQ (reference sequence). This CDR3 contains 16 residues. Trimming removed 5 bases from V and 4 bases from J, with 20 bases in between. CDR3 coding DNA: TGTGCCAGCAGCCAAAGGATACAGGCCCTGGTCTATGGCTACACCTTC. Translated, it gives CASSQRIQALVYGYTF.

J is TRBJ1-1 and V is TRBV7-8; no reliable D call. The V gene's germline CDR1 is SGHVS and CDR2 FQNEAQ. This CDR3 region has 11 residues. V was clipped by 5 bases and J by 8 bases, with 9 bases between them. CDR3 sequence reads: CASSPGGEAFF. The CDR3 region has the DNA TGTGCCAGCAGCCCCGGAGGGGAAGCTTTCTTT.

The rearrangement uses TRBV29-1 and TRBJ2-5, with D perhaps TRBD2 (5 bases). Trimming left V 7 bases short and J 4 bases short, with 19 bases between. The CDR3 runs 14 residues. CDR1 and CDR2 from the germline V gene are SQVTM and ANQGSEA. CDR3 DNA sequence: TGCAGCGCCGGTCCGGTTCTAGAGGGAGAGACCCAGTACTTC. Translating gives CSAGPVLEGETQYF.

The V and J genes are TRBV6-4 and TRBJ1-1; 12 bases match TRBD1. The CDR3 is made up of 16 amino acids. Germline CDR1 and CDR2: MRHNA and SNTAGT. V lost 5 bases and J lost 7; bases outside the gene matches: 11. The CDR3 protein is CASSPTGTGGGIEAFF. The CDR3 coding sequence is TGTGCCAGCAGTCCTACCGGGACAGGGGGCGGAATTGAAGCTTTCTTT.

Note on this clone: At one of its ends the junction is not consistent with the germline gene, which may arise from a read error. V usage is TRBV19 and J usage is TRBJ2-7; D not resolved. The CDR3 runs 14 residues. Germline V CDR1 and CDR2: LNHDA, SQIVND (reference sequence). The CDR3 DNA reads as TGTGCCAGTAGCATAGATCCATCGTCCTACGAGCAGTACTTC. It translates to CASSIDPSSYEQYF.

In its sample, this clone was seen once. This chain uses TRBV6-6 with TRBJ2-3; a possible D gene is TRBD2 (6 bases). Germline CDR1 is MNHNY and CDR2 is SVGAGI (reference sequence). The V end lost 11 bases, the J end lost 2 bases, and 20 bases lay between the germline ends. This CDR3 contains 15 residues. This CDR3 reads CAGALSGPNTDTQYF. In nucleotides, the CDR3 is TGTGCCGGCGCGTTAAGCGGGCCTAACACAGATACGCAGTATTTT.

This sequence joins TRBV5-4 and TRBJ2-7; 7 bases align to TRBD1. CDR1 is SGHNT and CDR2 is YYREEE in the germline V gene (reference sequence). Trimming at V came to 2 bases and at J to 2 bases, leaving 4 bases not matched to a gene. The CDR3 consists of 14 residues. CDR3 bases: TGTGCCAGCAGCTTTGAGGGGGCCCCCTACGAGCAGTACTTC. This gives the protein CASSFEGAPYEQYF.

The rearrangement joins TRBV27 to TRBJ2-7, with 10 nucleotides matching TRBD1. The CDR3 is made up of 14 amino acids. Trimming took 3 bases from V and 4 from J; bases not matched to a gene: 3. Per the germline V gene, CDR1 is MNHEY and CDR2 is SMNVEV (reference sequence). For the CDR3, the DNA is TGTGCCAGCAGTTTGGGACAGGGGTGGTACGAGCAGTACTTC. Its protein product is CASSLGQGWYEQYF.

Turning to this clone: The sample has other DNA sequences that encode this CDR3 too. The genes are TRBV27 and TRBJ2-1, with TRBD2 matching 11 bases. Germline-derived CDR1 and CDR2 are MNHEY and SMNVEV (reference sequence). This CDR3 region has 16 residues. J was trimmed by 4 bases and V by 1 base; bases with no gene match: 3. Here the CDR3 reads CASSLLGLAEYNEQFF. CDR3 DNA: TGTGCCAGCAGTTTATTGGGACTAGCGGAATACAATGAGCAGTTCTTC.

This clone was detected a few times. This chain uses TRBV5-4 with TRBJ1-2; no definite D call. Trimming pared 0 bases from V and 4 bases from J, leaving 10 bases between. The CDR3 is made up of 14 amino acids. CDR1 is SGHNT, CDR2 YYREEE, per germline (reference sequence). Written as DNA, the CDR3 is TGTGCCAGCAGCTTGGAACAGACTTTCTATGGCTACACCTTC. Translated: CASSLEQTFYGYTF.

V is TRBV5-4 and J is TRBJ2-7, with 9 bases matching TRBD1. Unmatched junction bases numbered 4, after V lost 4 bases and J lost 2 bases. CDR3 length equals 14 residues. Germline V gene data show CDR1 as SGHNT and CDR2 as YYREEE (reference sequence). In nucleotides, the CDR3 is TGTGCCAGCAGCCCGGACAGGGGCGCCTACGAGCAGTACTTC. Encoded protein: CASSPDRGAYEQYF. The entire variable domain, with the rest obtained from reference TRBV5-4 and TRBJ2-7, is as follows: ETGVTQSPTHLIKTRGQQVTLRCSSQSGHNTVSWYQQALGQGPQFIFQYYREEENGRGNFPPRFSGLQFPNYSSELNVNALELDDSALYLCASSPDRGAYEQYFGPGTRLTVT.

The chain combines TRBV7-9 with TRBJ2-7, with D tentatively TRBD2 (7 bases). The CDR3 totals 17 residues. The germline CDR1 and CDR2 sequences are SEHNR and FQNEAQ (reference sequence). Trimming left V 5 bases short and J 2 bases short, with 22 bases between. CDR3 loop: CASSPGGRQGLAYEQYF. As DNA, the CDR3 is TGTGCCAGCAGCCCCGGGGGGCGGCAGGGGTTAGCCTACGAGCAGTACTTC. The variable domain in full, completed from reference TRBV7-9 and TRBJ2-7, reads DTGVSQNPRHKITKRGQNVTFRCDPISEHNRLYWYRQTLGQGPEFLTYFQNEAQLEKSRLLSDRFSAERPKGSFSTLEIQRTEQGDSAMYLCASSPGGRQGLAYEQYFGPGTRLTVT.

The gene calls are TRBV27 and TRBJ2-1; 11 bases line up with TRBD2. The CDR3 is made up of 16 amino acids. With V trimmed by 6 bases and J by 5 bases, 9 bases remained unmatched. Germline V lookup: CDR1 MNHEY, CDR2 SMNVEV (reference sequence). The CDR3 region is CASRPIGTSGHNEQFF. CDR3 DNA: TGTGCCAGCAGACCAATCGGGACTAGCGGTCACAATGAGCAGTTCTTC.

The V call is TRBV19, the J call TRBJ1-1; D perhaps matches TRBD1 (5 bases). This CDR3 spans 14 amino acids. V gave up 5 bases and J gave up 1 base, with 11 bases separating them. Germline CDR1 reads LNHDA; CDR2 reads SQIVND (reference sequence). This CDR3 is CASSFGGRNTEAFF. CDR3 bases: TGTGCCAGTAGTTTCGGGGGTCGGAACACTGAAGCTTTCTTT. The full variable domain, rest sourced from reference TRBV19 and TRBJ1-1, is DGGITQSPKYLFRKEGQNVTLSCEQNLNHDAMYWYRQDPGQGLRLIYYSQIVNDFQKGDIAEGYSVSREKKESFPLTVTSAQKNPTAFYLCASSFGGRNTEAFFGQGTRLTVV.

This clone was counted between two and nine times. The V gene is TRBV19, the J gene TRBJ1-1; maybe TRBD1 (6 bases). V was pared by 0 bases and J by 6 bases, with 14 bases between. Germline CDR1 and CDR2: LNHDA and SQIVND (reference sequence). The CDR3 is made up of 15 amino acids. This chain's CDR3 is CASSIDRDIGSEAFF. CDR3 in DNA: TGTGCCAGTAGTATAGATCGGGACATCGGATCTGAAGCTTTCTTT.

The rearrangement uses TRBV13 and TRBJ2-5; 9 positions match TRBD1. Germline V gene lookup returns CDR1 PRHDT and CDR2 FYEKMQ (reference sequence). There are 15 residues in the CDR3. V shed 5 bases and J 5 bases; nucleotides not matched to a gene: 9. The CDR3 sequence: CASSHLTGGGETQYF. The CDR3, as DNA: TGTGCCAGCAGCCACCTGACAGGGGGTGGGGAGACCCAGTACTTC.